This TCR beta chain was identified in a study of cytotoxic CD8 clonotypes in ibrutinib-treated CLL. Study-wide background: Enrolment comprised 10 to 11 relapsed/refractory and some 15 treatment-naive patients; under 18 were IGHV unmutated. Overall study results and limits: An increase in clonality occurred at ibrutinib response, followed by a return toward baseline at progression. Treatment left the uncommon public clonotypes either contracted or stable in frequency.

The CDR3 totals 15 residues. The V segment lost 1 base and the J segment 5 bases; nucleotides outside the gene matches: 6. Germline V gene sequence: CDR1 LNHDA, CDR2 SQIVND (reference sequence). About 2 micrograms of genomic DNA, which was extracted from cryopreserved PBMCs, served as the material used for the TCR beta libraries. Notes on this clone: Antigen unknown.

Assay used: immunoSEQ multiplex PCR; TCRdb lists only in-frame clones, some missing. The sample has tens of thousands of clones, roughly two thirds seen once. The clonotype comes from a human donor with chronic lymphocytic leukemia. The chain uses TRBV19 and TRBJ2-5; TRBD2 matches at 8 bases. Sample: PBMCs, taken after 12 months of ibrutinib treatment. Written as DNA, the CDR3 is TGTGCCAGTAGTATAGGACGGGGGGGCGTGGAGACCCAGTACTTC. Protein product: CASSIGRGGVETQYF.